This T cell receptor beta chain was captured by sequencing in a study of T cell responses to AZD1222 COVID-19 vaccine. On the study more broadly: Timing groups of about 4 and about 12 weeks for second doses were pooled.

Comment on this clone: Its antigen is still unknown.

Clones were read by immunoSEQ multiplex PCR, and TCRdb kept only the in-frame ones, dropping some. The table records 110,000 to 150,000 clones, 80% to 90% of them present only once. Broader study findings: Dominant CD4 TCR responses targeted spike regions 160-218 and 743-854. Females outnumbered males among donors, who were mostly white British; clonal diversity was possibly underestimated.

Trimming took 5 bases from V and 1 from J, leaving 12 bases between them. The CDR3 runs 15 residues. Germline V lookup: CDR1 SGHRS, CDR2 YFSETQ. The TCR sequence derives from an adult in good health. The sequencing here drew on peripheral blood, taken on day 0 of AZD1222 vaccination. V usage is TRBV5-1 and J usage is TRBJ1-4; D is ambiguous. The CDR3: CASREAGGTNEKLFF. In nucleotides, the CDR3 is TGCGCCAGCAGGGAGGCGGGAGGAACTAATGAAAAACTGTTTTTT.